These T cell receptor beta chains were read from a single sample in a study of blood T cells in healthy people across ages. Each CDR3 protein is one row after TCRdb ran MiXCR on the 5' RACE reads. The sample holds under 850,000 distinct CDR3 sequences; 35% to 40% are singletons and the top ten take 10% to 15%. Input material: blood. All receptors derive from a man younger than 35 in good health. Each CDR3 is given with its conserved first and last residue. Fields, in order: clone size, V gene, J gene, D gene, CDR3 DNA, CDR3 protein. A D gene is named only where the DNA matches it firmly. Expanded clones are given a class, and other clones once, few, many or no size at all.

abundance: NA
v_gene: TRBV14
j_gene: TRBJ1-1
d_gene: NA
CDR3nt: TGTGCCAGCAGGCAGGACAGTTTTGAAGCTTTCTTT
CDR3aa: CASRQDSFEAFF

abundance: NA
v_gene: TRBV27
j_gene: TRBJ1-2
d_gene: TRBD1
CDR3nt: TGTGCCAGCAGTTTGGTCAGGGGGAACTATGGCTACACCTTC
CDR3aa: CASSLVRGNYGYTF

abundance: NA
v_gene: TRBV4-2
j_gene: TRBJ2-1
d_gene: NA
CDR3nt: TGTGCCAGCAGCCAAGAGGGCCATGAGCAGTTCTTC
CDR3aa: CASSQEGHEQFF

abundance: NA
v_gene: TRBV20-1
j_gene: TRBJ2-2
d_gene: TRBD2
CDR3nt: TGCAGTGCTCGCCGCTCGGGGGGCACCGGGGAGCTGTTTTTT
CDR3aa: CSARRSGGTGELFF

abundance: NA
v_gene: TRBV5-5
j_gene: TRBJ2-2
d_gene: NA
CDR3nt: TGTGCCAGCAGCCCCTTCGGTGGGGAGCTGTTTTTT
CDR3aa: CASSPFGGELFF

abundance: few
v_gene: TRBV7-2
j_gene: TRBJ2-7
d_gene: NA
CDR3nt: TGTGCCAGCAGCGGGGGGTACACTTTTTCCTACGAGCAGTACTTC
CDR3aa: CASSGGYTFSYEQYF

abundance: few
v_gene: TRBV4-3
j_gene: TRBJ2-5
d_gene: TRBD2
CDR3nt: TGCGCCAGCAGCCAAGACCGGGCGGGGGGGCCGAGGGAGACCCAGTACTTC
CDR3aa: CASSQDRAGGPRETQYF

abundance: many
v_gene: TRBV5-1
j_gene: TRBJ2-4
d_gene: NA
CDR3nt: TGCGCCAGCAGCTTGGAAGCGAACCTAGCCAAAAACATTCAGTACTTC
CDR3aa: CASSLEANLAKNIQYF

abundance: NA
v_gene: TRBV28
j_gene: TRBJ2-2
d_gene: NA
CDR3nt: TGTGCCAGCAGAACAGGGCGCAGTCCCGGGGAGCTGTTTTTT
CDR3aa: CASRTGRSPGELFF

abundance: NA
v_gene: TRBV29-1
j_gene: TRBJ2-1
d_gene: TRBD2
CDR3nt: TGCAGCGTGCGGTCTAGCGGGCCGAGCTCCTACAATGAGCAGTTCTTC
CDR3aa: CSVRSSGPSSYNEQFF

abundance: many
v_gene: TRBV5-1
j_gene: TRBJ1-2
d_gene: NA
CDR3nt: TGCGCCAGCGCGTCTTATCGGGGCCCCCCGGCTAACTATGGCTACACCTTC
CDR3aa: CASASYRGPPANYGYTF

abundance: NA
v_gene: TRBV30
j_gene: TRBJ2-3
d_gene: NA
CDR3nt: TGTGCCTGTAGTGTCGCTGAAAGAGATACGCAGTATTTT
CDR3aa: CACSVAERDTQYF

abundance: few
v_gene: TRBV4-3
j_gene: TRBJ2-3
d_gene: TRBD2
CDR3nt: TGCGCCAGCAGCCAAGAGGGCGGGGGGGCTACGCAGTATTTT
CDR3aa: CASSQEGGGATQYF

abundance: NA
v_gene: TRBV27
j_gene: TRBJ2-7
d_gene: TRBD1
CDR3nt: TGTGCCAGCAGTTTACGCCGCTACGGGACAGCTTACAATGAGCAGTACTTC
CDR3aa: CASSLRRYGTAYNEQYF

abundance: few
v_gene: TRBV28
j_gene: TRBJ1-5
d_gene: NA
CDR3nt: TGTGCCAGCAGTTTAAGGGACTTTAGGGGCAATCAGCCCCAGCATTTT
CDR3aa: CASSLRDFRGNQPQHF

abundance: once
v_gene: TRBV7-2
j_gene: TRBJ2-1
d_gene: TRBD2
CDR3nt: TGTGCCAGCAGCCTGGGGGGGACTAGGTTCTTC
CDR3aa: CASSLGGTRFF

abundance: few
v_gene: TRBV20-1
j_gene: TRBJ1-5
d_gene: NA
CDR3nt: TGCAGTGTTACTCGGGCCGGGAATCAGCCCCAGCATTTT
CDR3aa: CSVTRAGNQPQHF

abundance: few
v_gene: TRBV12-3/TRBV12-4
j_gene: TRBJ2-7
d_gene: NA
CDR3nt: TGTGCCAGCAGTTTAGGGAGGGTTGCCTCCTACGAGCAGTACTTC
CDR3aa: CASSLGRVASYEQYF

abundance: few
v_gene: TRBV20-1
j_gene: TRBJ2-3
d_gene: NA
CDR3nt: TGCAGTGCTAGAACCCCCACGACAGATACGCAGTATTTT
CDR3aa: CSARTPTTDTQYF

abundance: NA
v_gene: TRBV28
j_gene: TRBJ2-6
d_gene: TRBD1
CDR3nt: TGTGCCAGCAGTTCCCCGACACCCGACAGGGACTCTGGGGCCAACGTCCTGACTTTC
CDR3aa: CASSSPTPDRDSGANVLTF

abundance: NA
v_gene: TRBV9
j_gene: TRBJ2-5
d_gene: NA
CDR3nt: TGTGCCAGCAGCGTATACGGGACTTCGCAAGAGACCCAGTACTTC
CDR3aa: CASSVYGTSQETQYF

abundance: NA
v_gene: TRBV20-1
j_gene: TRBJ2-1
d_gene: NA
CDR3nt: TGCAGTGCTAGAAGGGAGTGGGATGAGCAGTTCTTC
CDR3aa: CSARREWDEQFF

abundance: many
v_gene: TRBV5-1
j_gene: TRBJ2-1
d_gene: TRBD2
CDR3nt: TGCGCCAGCAGCCCGGGGGGAGGGACCAATGAGCAGTTCTTC
CDR3aa: CASSPGGGTNEQFF

abundance: NA
v_gene: TRBV5-1
j_gene: TRBJ2-4
d_gene: NA
CDR3nt: TGCGCCAGCAGCTCACCATACCAAAAAAACATTCAGTACTTC
CDR3aa: CASSSPYQKNIQYF

abundance: few
v_gene: TRBV11-1
j_gene: TRBJ1-1
d_gene: NA
CDR3nt: TGTGCCAGCAGCCGACAGGCGCCTGGTGGGGACACTGAAGCTTTCTTT
CDR3aa: CASSRQAPGGDTEAFF

abundance: few
v_gene: TRBV4-3
j_gene: TRBJ1-2
d_gene: TRBD1
CDR3nt: TGCGCCAGCAGCCAGGCCGGGACAGCGGATAACTATGGCTACACCTTC
CDR3aa: CASSQAGTADNYGYTF